This TCR beta chain was identified during a study of shared clonotypes between healthy human individuals (dated by TCRdb to 2019 to 2021). About the full investigation: A couple of women and a few men aged 18 to 49 years were included in the cohort. For each donor, three plates each were used for CD4 naive and CD4 memory, two plates were used for CD8 naive, and one plate was used for CD8 memory. Each donor's leukapheresis produced roughly between roughly 0.85 and 10 billion PBMCs. To estimate repertoire size and how much clonotypes are shared between individuals, the study performed deep sequencing of blood TCR repertoires from about 5 healthy adults. To increase sequencing depth and limit assay-specific biases, different laboratories used diverse techniques to prepare libraries and sequence TCR repertoires. Broader findings and caveats from the paper: Rarefaction of sorted-subset datasets indicated incomplete sequencing despite the large sequencing depth. The genetic and exposure-history diversity represented was limited by the small number of donors. Sampling was limited to blood, and TCR repertoires in tissue likely differ from TCR repertoires in blood. About 5% of naive CD4, 3% to 3.5% of naive CD8, 2.3% of memory CD4, and roughly 0.4% of memory CD8 clonotypes were shared across a few donors. Based on pairwise subsampling, the degree of clonotype sharing among donors was expected to be affected by sequencing depth. Clonotypes shared by all four sorted-subset donors showed higher generation probabilities than non-shared clonotypes. Larger estimated clonotype richness was generally found for naive subsets than for memory subsets.

For CDR1 and CDR2, the germline V gene lists MDHEN and SYDVKM. V loses 9 bases at its end and J loses 1 base; junction bases beyond the gene matches: 6. From the cysteine up to the phenylalanine, the CDR3 has a length of 14 residues. Just CDR3 DNA is preserved here, 42 bases in frame from base 1. The donors were healthy, HIV-negative adults with no recently reported acute infections or vaccinations. Every donor was a Caucasian adult residing in Nashville, Tennessee, USA. CD4+ T cells were enriched by magnetic negative selection, after which naive cells were positively selected on CD45RA and the negative fraction was taken as the memory subset. Blood was collected by leukapheresis, and PBMCs were isolated by Ficoll-Histopaque density gradient centrifugation and then cryopreserved in liquid nitrogen vapor phase. Analytical flow cytometry was used to check the purity and quantity of each magnetically sorted T cell population. From each sorted fraction, genomic DNA was isolated and quantified by UV absorbance on a Nanodrop 2000c.

Using the deep immunoSEQ assay, multiplex PCR amplified TCR CDR3 regions from genomic DNA. For each cell subset, the extracted genomic DNA was distributed evenly across all wells of several immunoSEQ 96-well plates, and each plate served as one replicate. For sorted subsets, each replicate PCR was loaded with roughly 200 ng genomic DNA, equivalent to 32,000 or so T cell genomes. Purified libraries were measured with a Qubit 3.0 fluorometer, size-checked on a Bioanalyzer 2100, and measured again with the KAPA Library Quantification kit. Every immunoSEQ 96-well plate was sequenced on a dedicated single-read 150-cycle Illumina NextSeq 550 flow cell. The authors processed their data as follows. Because the immunoSEQ output included only junctional sequences and no quality scores, the filtering could not be the same as the filtering used for full-length reads. To assign V/J genes and CDR3, sequences were annotated using PyIR, a Python wrapper for IgBLAST v1.9, with IMGT germline references. Any read was removed if the V/J assignment was weak (E-value above 1e-6), the CDR3 was missing, or the read contained stop codons, out-of-frame junctions, or ambiguous translated residues. V3J clonotypes were defined by identical inferred V gene, J gene, and CDR3 amino acid sequence. Percentage overlap between repertoires was calculated by dividing the number of shared unique clonotypes by the size of the smaller repertoire. Three approaches were used to assess repertoire richness: RTK rarefaction, the Chao1 estimator, and Recon v2.1 estimates of unobserved clonotypes. For all TCRbeta clonotypes obtained by the gDNA method from four donors, generation probabilities were computed with OLGA. Not all clones reach the TCRdb copy of this immuneACCESS table, which keeps in-frame sequences only. Checked studies attribute under half of the gap to unresolved V genes and leave the rest unexplained. Clonal size and the V and J genes are those of that table, whereas D and trimming came from the DNA. The sample records about 980,000 clones, approximately 80% of which are singletons. The ten most abundant clones make up around 1.5% of the sample.

This clone was detected a few times. Which antigen it targets is not known. The record has no base qualities; no much larger clone is one base away. This clonotype was sampled from a man younger than 35 in good health. The chain couples TRBV28 to TRBJ1-1; 9 nucleotides in the junction match TRBD1. Sample: memory CD4+ T cells sorted from blood. This specimen's cell subset or site label, interpreted: CD45RA-negative fraction. At the DNA level, the sequence is TGTGCCAGTCCGGGACAGGGACCGAACACTGAAGCTTTCTTT. Translation gives CASPGQGPNTEAFF.